One and the same sample provided the 14 T cell receptor beta chains below, sequenced in a study of blood T cell repertoires in COVID-19. Generated by immunoSEQ multiplex PCR, the TCRdb table keeps only in-frame clones and is missing some. The sample has some 82,000 clones, roughly 79% seen once. The material sequenced was peripheral blood. These receptors all stem from an elderly man with acute or convalescent COVID-19.

The genes are TRBV6-2 or TRBV6-3 and TRBJ2-5; the match to TRBD2 covers 7 bases. The CDR3 has 14 amino acids. J lost 4 bases, V lost 5 bases, and 7 bases had no gene match. CDR1 and CDR2 (germline): MNHEY, SVGEGT. This chain's CDR3 is CASSRRETRETQYF. Here the CDR3 DNA reads TGTGCCAGCAGTCGGCGGGAGACTCGAGAGACCCAGTACTTC.

The rearrangement links TRBV5-1 to TRBJ2-3, with D tentatively TRBD1 (6 bases). Deletions cut 5 bases from V and 2 bases from J, with 12 bases between. The CDR3 is made up of 14 amino acids. The germline V gene encodes CDR1 SGHRS and CDR2 YFSETQ. CDR3 in amino acids: CASRITGSTDTQYF. In nucleotides, the CDR3 is TGCGCCAGCAGAATTACAGGGTCCACAGATACGCAGTATTTT.

This clone was found a few times. The chain combines TRBV28 with TRBJ2-1, with 11 bases aligning to TRBD2. Germline trimming cut 5 bases from V and 8 bases from J; bases unmatched to any gene: 11. CDR1 is MDHEN, CDR2 SYDVKM, per germline. The CDR3 covers 16 residues. CDR3 DNA sequence: TGTGCCAGCAGTCCTCATAGCGGGAGGGCCTTAGATGAGCAGTTCTTC. It translates to CASSPHSGRALDEQFF.

This chain links TRBV6-2 or TRBV6-3 with TRBJ1-5; 7 nucleotides line up with TRBD1. Germline loops: CDR1 MNHEY, CDR2 SVGEGT. This CDR3 region has 15 residues. The junction had 5 bases not matched to a gene; V was cut back by 0 bases and J by 6 bases. CDR3 in amino acids: CASSYSSRGFQPQHF. The CDR3 region has the DNA TGTGCCAGCAGTTACTCTAGCAGGGGGTTTCAGCCCCAGCATTTT.

V usage is TRBV18 and J usage is TRBJ1-4; TRBD1 agrees at 7 bases. Germline trimming cut 3 bases from V and 7 bases from J; bases unmatched to any gene: 11. Germline V lookup: CDR1 KGHSH, CDR2 LQKENI. This CDR3 has 16 amino acids. The CDR3 here is CASSPNGQGGVEKLFF. For the CDR3, the DNA is TGTGCCAGCTCACCTAACGGGCAGGGGGGCGTTGAAAAACTGTTTTTT.

This chain connects TRBV27 to TRBJ1-2, with 7 bases lining up with TRBD1. The CDR3 runs 14 residues. Germline V lookup: CDR1 MNHEY, CDR2 SMNVEV (reference sequence). Trimming removed 4 bases from V and 4 bases from J; junction bases left unmatched: 6. The CDR3 is CASSSTRDSYGYTF. CDR3 DNA sequence: TGTGCCAGCAGTTCGACCCGGGACAGCTATGGCTACACCTTC.

The V and J genes are TRBV28 and TRBJ2-1, with D possibly matching TRBD1 (6 bases). This CDR3 has 12 residues. V was trimmed by 3 bases and J by 7 bases, leaving 7 bases between them. The germline V gene encodes CDR1 MDHEN and CDR2 SYDVKM. The CDR3 region is CASSFRGNEQFF. The CDR3 nucleotides are TGTGCCAGCAGTTTTAGGGGGAATGAGCAGTTCTTC.

The J gene is TRBJ1-1, the V gene TRBV5-1, with D tentatively TRBD1 (5 bases). Germline CDR1 is SGHRS and CDR2 is YFSETQ. The CDR3 sequence is 16 residues long. With 1 base removed from V and 4 bases from J, the gap between germline ends came to 17 bases. This CDR3 is CASSLYRGREGTEAFF. CDR3 coding DNA: TGCGCCAGCAGCTTGTATCGGGGCAGGGAGGGCACTGAAGCTTTCTTT.

V usage is TRBV10-2 and J usage is TRBJ1-2, with TRBD1 matching 9 bases. J was trimmed by 4 bases and V by 5 bases; bases with no gene match: 5. The CDR3 covers 14 residues. In germline, CDR1 is WSHSY, CDR2 SAAADI. CDR3 nucleotide sequence: TGCGCCAGCAGTTCGACAGGGGGTGGCTATGGCTACACCTTC. Its protein is CASSSTGGGYGYTF.

The rearrangement uses TRBV15 and TRBJ1-1; D unresolved. Germline V gene data show CDR1 as LNHNV and CDR2 as YYDKDF (reference sequence). There are 15 residues in the CDR3. V was cut by 0 bases and J by 2 bases, with 10 bases left in between. In DNA form, the CDR3 reads TGTGCCACCAGCAGAGATCTTGTGAGAAACACTGAAGCTTTCTTT. It codes for CATSRDLVRNTEAFF.

The V call is TRBV7-2, the J call TRBJ1-3; weak D call: TRBD1 (6 bases). V was trimmed by 6 bases and J by 0 bases, leaving 12 bases between them. Germline CDR1 reads SGHTA; CDR2 reads FQGNSA. This CDR3 is built from 15 residues. CDR3 in amino acids: CASSVTGNSGNTIYF. The DNA for the CDR3 is TGTGCCAGCAGTGTAACAGGGAACTCTGGAAACACCATATATTTT.

The chain joins TRBV18 to TRBJ1-1, with 9 bases matching TRBD1. Germline V gene data show CDR1 as KGHSH and CDR2 as LQKENI. This CDR3 contains 13 residues. With 2 bases clipped from V and 10 bases from J, the junction kept 5 bases outside the gene matches. CDR3 in amino acids: CASSPTGQGRAFF. CDR3 DNA sequence: TGTGCCAGCTCACCAACGGGACAGGGAAGAGCTTTCTTT. The whole variable domain, filled in from reference TRBV18 and TRBJ1-1, reads NAGVMQNPRHLVRRRGQEARLRCSPMKGHSHVYWYRQLPEEGLKFMVYLQKENIIDESGMPKERFSAEFPKEGPSILRIQQVVRGDSAAYFCASSPTGQGRAFFGQGTRLTVV.

The rearrangement joins TRBV5-1 to TRBJ2-1; tentatively, D is TRBD1 (5 bases). This CDR3 comprises 15 residues. V was trimmed by 0 bases and J by 3 bases, leaving 10 bases between them. The germline V gene encodes CDR1 SGHRS and CDR2 YFSETQ. The CDR3 spells CASSLEDQGYNEQFF. The CDR3 nucleotides are TGCGCCAGCAGCTTGGAGGACCAGGGCTACAATGAGCAGTTCTTC.

The rearrangement links TRBV27 to TRBJ2-7; the D gene is possibly TRBD2 (7 bases). CDR1 and CDR2 (germline): MNHEY, SMNVEV (reference sequence). Trimming took 3 bases from V and 3 from J, leaving 27 bases between them. There are 19 residues in the CDR3. CDR3 sequence (DNA): TGTGCCAGCAGTTTTAGCATTGCTCGCGGGGGCCGCCACTACTACGAGCAGTACTTC. This encodes CASSFSIARGGRHYYEQYF.